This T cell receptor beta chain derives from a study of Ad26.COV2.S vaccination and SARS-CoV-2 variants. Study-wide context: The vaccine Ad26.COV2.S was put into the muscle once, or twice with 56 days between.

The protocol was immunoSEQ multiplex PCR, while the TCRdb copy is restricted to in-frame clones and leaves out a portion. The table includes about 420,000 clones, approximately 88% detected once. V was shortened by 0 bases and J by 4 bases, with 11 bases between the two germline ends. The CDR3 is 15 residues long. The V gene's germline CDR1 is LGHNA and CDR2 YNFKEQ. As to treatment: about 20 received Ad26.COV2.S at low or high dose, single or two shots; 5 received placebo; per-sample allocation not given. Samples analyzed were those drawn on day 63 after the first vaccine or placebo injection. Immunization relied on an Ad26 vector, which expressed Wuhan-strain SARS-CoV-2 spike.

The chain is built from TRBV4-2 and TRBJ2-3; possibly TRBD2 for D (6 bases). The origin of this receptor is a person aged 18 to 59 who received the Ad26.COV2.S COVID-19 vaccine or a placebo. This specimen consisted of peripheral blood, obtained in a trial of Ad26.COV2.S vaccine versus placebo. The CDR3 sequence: CASSQDGGEPDTQYF. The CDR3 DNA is TGTGCCAGCAGCCAAGACGGAGGGGAGCCAGATACGCAGTATTTT.